Reported below is one TCR beta chain. Its antigen remains undetermined. These data come from a study of CXCR3-negative and CXCR3-positive naive CD8 T cells (dated by TCRdb to about 2019). Broadly, across the study: In total, roughly 150 million TRB reads were obtained, or roughly 1.5 +/- 0.3 million reads per library. Diversity and physicochemical repertoire analyses covered about a dozen donors pooled from two independent experiments. The TRBV-TRBJ cluster analysis covered naive subsets from roughly 5 donors and memory cells from 3 donors. What the authors observed across the whole study: Compared with CXCR3-negative naive cells, CXCR3-positive naive cells had TRB CDR3s with higher hydrophobicity (lower Kidera factor 4), lower energy, and higher strength and volume indices. Because surface CD5, which has been linked to self-reactivity in mice, was comparable between naive subsets, TCR interaction strength was also inferred from TRB CDR3 physicochemical properties. Naive CXCR3-negative and CXCR3-positive cells from the same donor showed similar TRBV-TRBJ usage, whereas memory cells showed distinct patterns. Comparably high repertoire diversity was found in both naive subsets, whereas much lower repertoire diversity was found in memory CD8+ T cells. Because CXCR3 expression was partially decreased after cryopreservation, freshly isolated PBMCs were used for most assays.

Spanning cysteine to phenylalanine, the CDR3 consists of 14 amino acids. No coding sequence is recorded. CDR1 and CDR2 (LGHNA, YNFKEQ) derive from the germline V gene. For every CD8+ T cell subset, approximately 330,000 cells were flow-sorted straight into RLT lysis buffer, and each subset was sorted in triplicate. Naive CD8+ T cells were defined stringently as CD45RO-CCR7+CD27+CD95- to exclude memory contaminants. Peripheral blood mononuclear cells were isolated from buffy coats by standard density gradient centrifugation. A FACSAria III was used to flow-sort naive CD8+ T cells into CXCR3-negative and CXCR3-positive populations. Total RNA was extracted from sorted cells using an RNeasy Mini Kit. TCRdb shows the sequencer as NextSeq 550. The Human TCR Profiling Kit (MiLaboratory) was used to make UMI-labeled 5' RACE TRB cDNA libraries. The full amount of extracted RNA was used for cDNA synthesis, and the full amount of resulting cDNA was used for PCR amplification. Libraries were prepared in parallel using an identical number of PCR cycles. On the study's bioinformatics: About 48,000 +/- 9,800 unique UMI-labeled TRB cDNA molecules per library were extracted with MIGEC and MiXCR, with at least two reads per UMI required. Each library averaged 40,000 +/- 10,000 functional in-frame TRB CDR3 nucleotide clonotypes without stop codons. Diversity metrics, including normalized Shannon-Wiener and Chao1, were computed in VDJtools after downsampling to 5000 UMI-labeled TRB molecules per sample. For the central five CDR3 residues, VDJtools calculated physicochemical properties weighted by clonotype size, namely interaction energy, strength, volume and Kidera factor 4. Following reprocessing of the reads by TCRdb, the data hold one row per CDR3 protein sequence and no DNA is available. Here the V and J calls rest on TCRdb's processing, not on the authors' analysis. For this sample, the table gives roughly 55,000 distinct CDR3 sequences. Together, the top ten hold 0.56% of the sample.

The clonotype was recovered from a human donor in good health. Some clones in this sample may be carry-over from other donors' samples. Recombination linked TRBV4-2 to TRBJ2-5. Sequenced sample: naive CXCR3+ CD8+ T cells from blood. The cell subset or site label, read with the paper, signifies: CD45RO-CCR7+CD27+CD95- naive CD8+ T cells expressing CXCR3 (TNR3+). CDR3 protein: CASSQEISVETQYF.